This T cell receptor (beta chain) was profiled in a study of breast tumors, draining lymph nodes, adjacent tissues. The lymph nodes were axillary draining lymph nodes from breast cancer patients. This clonotype was observed at least ten times. In TCRdb, the multiplex PCR reads were re-called with MiXCR into one record per CDR3 protein. The sample contains about 230,000 distinct CDR3 sequences, 32% of which appear only once. The V gene's germline CDR1 is SGHRS and CDR2 YFSETQ. The CDR3 runs 13 residues. V shed 7 bases, J shed 7 bases, and the junction held 7 bases outside the gene matches. This chain connects TRBV5-1 to TRBJ2-4; TRBD1 agrees at 8 bases. The sequencing input was axillary lymph node tissue. The sequence was obtained from a female donor with breast cancer. Some clones in this sample may be carry-over from other donors' samples. Written as DNA, the CDR3 is TGCGCCAGCTTGGACAGGGTGAGGAACATTCAGTACTTC. It codes for CASLDRVRNIQYF. The variable domain in full, with the rest retrieved from reference TRBV5-1 and TRBJ2-4, is KAGVTQTPRYLIKTRGQQVTLSCSPISGHRSVSWYQQTPGQGLQFLFEYFSETQRNKGNFPGRFSGRQFSNSRSEMNVSTLELGDSALYLCASLDRVRNIQYFGAGTRLSVL.